This TCR beta chain stems from a study of blood T cell repertoires in COVID-19. The overall study: Samples of COVID-19 (acute and convalescent) were obtained from the United States, Italy and Spain. Sample material is recorded as cDNA or gDNA derived from T cells, B-cell-depleted T cells, or PBMCs.

The CDR3 consists of 14 residues. With 3 bases removed from V and 2 bases from J, the gap between germline ends came to 7 bases. CDR1 and CDR2 (germline): SNHLY, FYNNEI. In the source study's methods: Counts of nucleated cells, estimated from reference gene primer amplification, were obtained. The method was immunoSEQ multiplex PCR; TCRdb's version includes in-frame clones alone and lacks a portion of them. That table is the source of V, J and clone size, and D and trimming were worked out from the DNA. The sample lists tens of thousands of clones, approximately 80% occurring once. This clonotype originated in a man between 60 and 70 years old with acute or convalescent COVID-19. The V gene is TRBV2, the J gene TRBJ2-2, with D perhaps TRBD2 (6 bases). Sequences were obtained from peripheral blood. The CDR3 sequence: CASSEGGNTGELFF. DNA of the CDR3: TGTGCCAGCAGTGAGGGAGGAAACACCGGGGAGCTGTTTTTT.